The sequence of this T cell receptor beta chain was determined in a study of technical replicates of blood from several donors. The repertoire was sequenced with immunoSEQ multiplex PCR; TCRdb's copy has only in-frame clones and lacks some. The sample shows 55,000 to 80,000 clones, around 93% of them seen only once. Trimming stripped 1 base from V and 3 bases from J, with 6 bases between. Germline V gene sequence: CDR1 LNHDA, CDR2 SQIVND (reference sequence). This CDR3 has 14 residues. The gene calls are TRBV19 and TRBJ1-4, with unresolved D. The TCR comes from a human donor in good health. Sequencing used T cells isolated from PBMCs. CDR3 DNA sequence: TGTGCCAGTAGTATAGGAAACTCTAATGAAAAACTGTTTTTT. The encoded protein is CASSIGNSNEKLFF. Combining the CDR3 with reference TRBV19 and TRBJ1-4 gives the whole variable domain DGGITQSPKYLFRKEGQNVTLSCEQNLNHDAMYWYRQDPGQGLRLIYYSQIVNDFQKGDIAEGYSVSREKKESFPLTVTSAQKNPTAFYLCASSIGNSNEKLFFGSGTQLSVL.